Listed below are T cell receptor beta chains from one sample, sequenced in a study of technical replicates of blood from several donors. Profiling relied on immunoSEQ multiplex PCR, and the TCRdb table lists in-frame clones only, not all of them. This table has about 49,000 clones, 80% to 95% appearing once. Sequenced: PBMCs. These receptors all stem from a human donor in good health. Some clones in this sample may be carry-over from other donors' samples. CDR3s include the opening cysteine and the closing phenylalanine or tryptophan. The D gene is left open where the match is weak. Size is stated for part of the rows, as once, few or many counts, or as a class when the clone is expanded.

CDR3 DNA: TGTGCCAGCGGATACGGGACTAGCAGGGCCGGGGAGCTGTTTTTT
CDR3 protein: CASGYGTSRAGELFF
CDR3 length: 15
D gene: TRBD2
J gene: TRBJ2-2
clone size: .
V gene: TRBV25-1

CDR3 DNA: TGTGCCAGCTCACGGGGGGATGGCTACACCTTC
CDR3 protein: CASSRGDGYTF
CDR3 length: 11
D gene: .
J gene: TRBJ1-2
clone size: .
V gene: TRBV18

CDR3 DNA: TGTGCCAGCTCACCGGGACAGGGGGCGAACACCGGGGAGCTGTTTTTT
CDR3 protein: CASSPGQGANTGELFF
CDR3 length: 16
D gene: TRBD1
J gene: TRBJ2-2
clone size: .
V gene: TRBV18

CDR3 DNA: TGTGCCAGCAGTGAAGCTGTCGGGGGGGCAAACACCGGGGAGCTGTTTTTT
CDR3 protein: CASSEAVGGANTGELFF
CDR3 length: 17
D gene: TRBD2
J gene: TRBJ2-2
clone size: .
V gene: TRBV6-1

CDR3 DNA: TGTGCCAGCTCACCACCACAAACTAGCGGGAGCTCGAATGAGCAGTTCTTC
CDR3 protein: CASSPPQTSGSSNEQFF
CDR3 length: 17
D gene: TRBD2
J gene: TRBJ2-1
clone size: .
V gene: TRBV18

CDR3 DNA: TGTGCCAGCAGCTTACTAGCGGAGATCACAGATACGCAGTATTTT
CDR3 protein: CASSLLAEITDTQYF
CDR3 length: 15
D gene: TRBD2
J gene: TRBJ2-3
clone size: .
V gene: TRBV5-4

CDR3 DNA: TGTGCCACCAAGACTAGCGCCAACAATGAGCAGTTCTTC
CDR3 protein: CATKTSANNEQFF
CDR3 length: 13
D gene: TRBD2
J gene: TRBJ2-1
clone size: .
V gene: TRBV7-2

CDR3 DNA: TGTGCCAGCAGCGTTCAGGGGGCTAACACCGGGGAGCTGTTTTTT
CDR3 protein: CASSVQGANTGELFF
CDR3 length: 15
D gene: TRBD1
J gene: TRBJ2-2
clone size: .
V gene: TRBV7-2

CDR3 DNA: TGTGCCAGCAGTGGAGGCAATGAGCAGTTCTTC
CDR3 protein: CASSGGNEQFF
CDR3 length: 11
D gene: .
J gene: TRBJ2-1
clone size: .
V gene: TRBV25-1

CDR3 DNA: TGCGCCAGCAGCCAAGAAAGTGGGGCTTTATCTGGAAACACCATATATTTT
CDR3 protein: CASSQESGALSGNTIYF
CDR3 length: 17
D gene: .
J gene: TRBJ1-3
clone size: .
V gene: TRBV4-3

CDR3 DNA: TGTGCCAGCAGCTCGGGACAGGGGTACACTGAAGCTTTCTTT
CDR3 protein: CASSSGQGYTEAFF
CDR3 length: 14
D gene: TRBD1
J gene: TRBJ1-1
clone size: .
V gene: TRBV5-8

CDR3 DNA: TGTGCCTGGAGACTAGCGGGAGGGCCCAGCAATGAGCAGTTCTTC
CDR3 protein: CAWRLAGGPSNEQFF
CDR3 length: 15
D gene: TRBD2
J gene: TRBJ2-1
clone size: .
V gene: TRBV30

CDR3 DNA: TGTGCCAGCAGCCCAGGTCCCCCTCGGCGGGGGATAGACTACGAGCAGTACTTC
CDR3 protein: CASSPGPPRRGIDYEQYF
CDR3 length: 18
D gene: TRBD2
J gene: TRBJ2-7
clone size: few
V gene: TRBV7-2

CDR3 DNA: TGTGCCAGCTCACCAACTAGCGGGGGGCTAGATACGCAGTATTTT
CDR3 protein: CASSPTSGGLDTQYF
CDR3 length: 15
D gene: TRBD2
J gene: TRBJ2-3
clone size: .
V gene: TRBV18

CDR3 DNA: TGCAGCGTTGATGCGGGAGGGCCTTCCAATGAGCAGTTCTTC
CDR3 protein: CSVDAGGPSNEQFF
CDR3 length: 14
D gene: TRBD2
J gene: TRBJ2-1
clone size: few
V gene: TRBV29-1

CDR3 DNA: TGTGCCAGCAGCTTATCTAGCGGGAGAGGCCAGAATGAGCAGTTCTTC
CDR3 protein: CASSLSSGRGQNEQFF
CDR3 length: 16
D gene: TRBD2
J gene: TRBJ2-1
clone size: .
V gene: TRBV4-2

CDR3 DNA: TGTGCCAGCAGGGTGGGGGCCCTTGGGCCAGATACGCAGTATTTT
CDR3 protein: CASRVGALGPDTQYF
CDR3 length: 15
D gene: .
J gene: TRBJ2-3
clone size: few
V gene: TRBV6-5

CDR3 DNA: TGCGCCAGCAGCCAGGCATTCCGGACAGGCGCTTATGGCTACACCTTC
CDR3 protein: CASSQAFRTGAYGYTF
CDR3 length: 16
D gene: TRBD1
J gene: TRBJ1-2
clone size: .
V gene: TRBV4-3

CDR3 DNA: TGTGCTAGTGGTACCGGGACAGGGGGCGACGAGCAGTACTTC
CDR3 protein: CASGTGTGGDEQYF
CDR3 length: 14
D gene: TRBD1
J gene: TRBJ2-7
clone size: .
V gene: TRBV12-5

CDR3 DNA: TGCGCCAGCAGCTGGATGGGGGGATGGGGCACCGGGGAGCTGTTTTTT
CDR3 protein: CASSWMGGWGTGELFF
CDR3 length: 16
D gene: .
J gene: TRBJ2-2
clone size: once
V gene: TRBV5-1

CDR3 DNA: TGTGCCAGCAGTCGCCAAGGGGATTCACCCCTCCACTTT
CDR3 protein: CASSRQGDSPLHF
CDR3 length: 13
D gene: .
J gene: TRBJ1-6
clone size: .
V gene: TRBV9

CDR3 DNA: TGTGCCAGTAAATCGTCTAGGGGCACGAATGAGCAGTTCTTC
CDR3 protein: CASKSSRGTNEQFF
CDR3 length: 14
D gene: .
J gene: TRBJ2-1
clone size: .
V gene: TRBV19

CDR3 DNA: TGTGCCAGCAGCGACGGGGGGGACGGAAGCCCACACACTGAAGCTTTCTTT
CDR3 protein: CASSDGGDGSPHTEAFF
CDR3 length: 17
D gene: .
J gene: TRBJ1-1
clone size: .
V gene: TRBV9

CDR3 DNA: TGCGCCAGCAGCCAAGAAGGCGGGGGTGTCTACGAGCAGTACTTC
CDR3 protein: CASSQEGGGVYEQYF
CDR3 length: 15
D gene: TRBD2
J gene: TRBJ2-7
clone size: .
V gene: TRBV4-3

CDR3 DNA: TGTGCCACCAGCAGAGAGGCGGAGGGTCCCTACGAGCAGTACTTC
CDR3 protein: CATSREAEGPYEQYF
CDR3 length: 15
D gene: .
J gene: TRBJ2-7
clone size: .
V gene: TRBV15

CDR3 DNA: TGTGCCAGCAGTGGAGGAGAGACCCAGTACTTC
CDR3 protein: CASSGGETQYF
CDR3 length: 11
D gene: .
J gene: TRBJ2-5
clone size: .
V gene: TRBV25-1

CDR3 DNA: TGTGCCAGCAGCTTAGGAGACAGGGTCCAGTTCTTC
CDR3 protein: CASSLGDRVQFF
CDR3 length: 12
D gene: TRBD1
J gene: TRBJ2-1
clone size: .
V gene: TRBV7-2

CDR3 DNA: TGTGCCACACGCTCTCCACAGAACTATGGCTACACCTTC
CDR3 protein: CATRSPQNYGYTF
CDR3 length: 13
D gene: .
J gene: TRBJ1-2
clone size: .
V gene: TRBV6-5

CDR3 DNA: TGTGCCTGGAGCCCGCAGGGGGTCTATGGCTACACCTTC
CDR3 protein: CAWSPQGVYGYTF
CDR3 length: 13
D gene: TRBD1
J gene: TRBJ1-2
clone size: .
V gene: TRBV30

CDR3 DNA: TGCGCCAGCAGCCTCCGGGCGGGGGAGGGTGGAAACACCATATATTTT
CDR3 protein: CASSLRAGEGGNTIYF
CDR3 length: 16
D gene: .
J gene: TRBJ1-3
clone size: .
V gene: TRBV4-3

CDR3 DNA: TGTGCCAGCAGCTTTGGACTAGAACGCGGTGAGACCCAGTACTTC
CDR3 protein: CASSFGLERGETQYF
CDR3 length: 15
D gene: TRBD2
J gene: TRBJ2-5
clone size: .
V gene: TRBV5-6

CDR3 DNA: TGTGCCAGCAGCTCACCGGGACAGGGGGCGTTTGAGCAGTTCTTC
CDR3 protein: CASSSPGQGAFEQFF
CDR3 length: 15
D gene: TRBD1
J gene: TRBJ2-1
clone size: .
V gene: TRBV5-6

CDR3 DNA: TGTGCCAGCAGTGAAAAAAACCAAACCCCCAAGGGGGCTTACACCGGGGAGCTGTTTTTT
CDR3 protein: CASSEKNQTPKGAYTGELFF
CDR3 length: 20
D gene: TRBD1
J gene: TRBJ2-2
clone size: .
V gene: TRBV6-1

CDR3 DNA: TGTGCCAGCAGCTTAGCAGCGGGGGGTTTAGATACGCAGTATTTT
CDR3 protein: CASSLAAGGLDTQYF
CDR3 length: 15
D gene: TRBD2
J gene: TRBJ2-3
clone size: .
V gene: TRBV7-2

CDR3 DNA: TGTGCCAGCAGCTCACCTAGCGGGGGAGGCCAAGAGACCCAGTACTTC
CDR3 protein: CASSSPSGGGQETQYF
CDR3 length: 16
D gene: TRBD2
J gene: TRBJ2-5
clone size: .
V gene: TRBV5-4

CDR3 DNA: TGTGCCAGCAGTTACTCGGGGACAGCACGCTTGTCACCCCTCCACTTT
CDR3 protein: CASSYSGTARLSPLHF
CDR3 length: 16
D gene: TRBD1
J gene: TRBJ1-6
clone size: .
V gene: TRBV6-5

CDR3 DNA: TGTGCCAGCAGCTTGGGGGCGAACTCCTACAATGAGCAGTTCTTC
CDR3 protein: CASSLGANSYNEQFF
CDR3 length: 15
D gene: .
J gene: TRBJ2-1
clone size: .
V gene: TRBV5-8

CDR3 DNA: TGTGCCAGCTCACTCTCCCTTGTAGCGGGAACCCAAGAGACCCAGTACTTC
CDR3 protein: CASSLSLVAGTQETQYF
CDR3 length: 17
D gene: TRBD2
J gene: TRBJ2-5
clone size: once
V gene: TRBV18

CDR3 DNA: TGCGCCAGCAACAGAAGGCCAGCGGGGGGGGATGAGCAGTTCTTC
CDR3 protein: CASNRRPAGGDEQFF
CDR3 length: 15
D gene: TRBD2
J gene: TRBJ2-1
clone size: .
V gene: TRBV10-2

CDR3 DNA: TGTGCCAGCAGCAAAGGACAGTCGAGCACAGATACGCAGTATTTT
CDR3 protein: CASSKGQSSTDTQYF
CDR3 length: 15
D gene: .
J gene: TRBJ2-3
clone size: .
V gene: TRBV9

CDR3 DNA: TGTGCCAGCAGTCAGAACAGGCCAATGAACACTGAAGCTTTCTTT
CDR3 protein: CASSQNRPMNTEAFF
CDR3 length: 15
D gene: .
J gene: TRBJ1-1
clone size: .
V gene: TRBV27

CDR3 DNA: TGCGCCAGCAGCCGGGGGGTTAATGAAAAACTGTTTTTT
CDR3 protein: CASSRGVNEKLFF
CDR3 length: 13
D gene: .
J gene: TRBJ1-4
clone size: .
V gene: TRBV23-1

CDR3 DNA: TGTGCCAGCAGCCAAGATAGGACTTCTAGCACAGATACGCAGTATTTT
CDR3 protein: CASSQDRTSSTDTQYF
CDR3 length: 16
D gene: .
J gene: TRBJ2-3
clone size: .
V gene: TRBV7-3

CDR3 DNA: TGTGCCAGTAGTAGGTCAAAGCATAACTATGGCTACACCTTC
CDR3 protein: CASSRSKHNYGYTF
CDR3 length: 14
D gene: .
J gene: TRBJ1-2
clone size: .
V gene: TRBV19